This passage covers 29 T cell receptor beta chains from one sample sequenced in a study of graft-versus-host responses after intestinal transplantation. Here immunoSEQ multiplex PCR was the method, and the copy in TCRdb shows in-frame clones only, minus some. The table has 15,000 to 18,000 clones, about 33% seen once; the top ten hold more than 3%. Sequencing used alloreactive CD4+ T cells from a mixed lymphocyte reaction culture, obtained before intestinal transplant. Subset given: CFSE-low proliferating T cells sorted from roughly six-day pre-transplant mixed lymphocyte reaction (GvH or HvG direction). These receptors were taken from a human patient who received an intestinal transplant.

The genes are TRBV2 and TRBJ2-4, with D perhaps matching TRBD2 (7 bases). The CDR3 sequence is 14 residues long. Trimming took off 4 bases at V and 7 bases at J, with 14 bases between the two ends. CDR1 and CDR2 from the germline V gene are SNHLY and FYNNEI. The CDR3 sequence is CASSVRGGWNIQYF. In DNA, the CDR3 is TGTGCCAGCAGTGTAAGGGGGGGATGGAACATTCAGTACTTC.

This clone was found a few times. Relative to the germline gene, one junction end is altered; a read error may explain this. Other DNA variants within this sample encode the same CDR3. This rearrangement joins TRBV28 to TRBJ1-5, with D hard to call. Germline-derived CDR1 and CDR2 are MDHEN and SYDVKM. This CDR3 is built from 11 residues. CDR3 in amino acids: CASSRDQPQHF. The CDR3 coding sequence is TGTGCCAGCAGTCGGGATCAACCCCAGCATTTT. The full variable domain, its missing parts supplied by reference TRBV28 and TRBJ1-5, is DVKVTQSSRYLVKRTGEKVFLECVQDMDHENMFWYRQDPGLGLRLIYFSYDVKMKEKGDIPEGYSVSREKKERFSLILESASTNQTSMYLCASSRDQPQHFGDGTRLSIL.

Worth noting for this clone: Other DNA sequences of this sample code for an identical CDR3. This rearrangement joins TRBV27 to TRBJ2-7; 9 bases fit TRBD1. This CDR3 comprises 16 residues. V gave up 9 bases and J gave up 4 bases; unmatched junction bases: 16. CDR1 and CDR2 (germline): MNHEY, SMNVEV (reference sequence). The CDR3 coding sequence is TGTGCCAGTTCGGGGGGTGCCGGGACAGGGTTGTACGAGCAGTACTTC. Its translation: CASSGGAGTGLYEQYF.

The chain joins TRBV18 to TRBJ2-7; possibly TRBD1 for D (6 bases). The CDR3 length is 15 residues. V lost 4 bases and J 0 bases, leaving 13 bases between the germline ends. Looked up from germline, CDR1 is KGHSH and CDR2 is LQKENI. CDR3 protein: CASSLKDRISYEQYF. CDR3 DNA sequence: TGTGCCAGCTCACTCAAGGACAGAATCTCCTACGAGCAGTACTTC.

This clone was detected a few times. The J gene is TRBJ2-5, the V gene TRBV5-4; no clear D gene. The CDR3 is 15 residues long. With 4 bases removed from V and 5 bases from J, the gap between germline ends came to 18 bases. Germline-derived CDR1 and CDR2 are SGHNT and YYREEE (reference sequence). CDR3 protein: CASSSQLSVRETQYF. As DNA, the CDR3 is TGTGCCAGCAGCAGCCAGTTGAGCGTCCGGGAGACCCAGTACTTC.

CDR3 residues: CASFGRGYGYTF. Written as DNA, the CDR3 is TGTGCCAGCTTTGGCCGCGGCTATGGCTACACCTTC. V gene TRBV6-6 combines with J gene TRBJ1-2; no definite D call. Germline loops: CDR1 MNHNY, CDR2 SVGAGI (reference sequence). The ends were cut back, 8 bases at V and 4 bases at J, with 11 bases in the middle. The CDR3 totals 12 residues.

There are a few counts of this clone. CDR3 amino acids: CAPSGGYGYTF. CDR3 DNA: TGTGCCCCAAGCGGGGGCTATGGCTACACCTTC. The chain is built from TRBV2 and TRBJ1-2; tentatively, D is TRBD1 (5 bases). This CDR3 is 11 amino acids long. The V and J ends lost 11 bases and 4 bases respectively, with 11 bases between them. From germline, CDR1 is SNHLY and CDR2 FYNNEI.

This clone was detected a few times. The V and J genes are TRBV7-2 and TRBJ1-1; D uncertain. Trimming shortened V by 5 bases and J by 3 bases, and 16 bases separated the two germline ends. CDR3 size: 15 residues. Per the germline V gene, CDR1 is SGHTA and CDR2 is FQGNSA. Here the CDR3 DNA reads TGTGCCAGCAGCCATACACGGAAGAGGGACACTGAAGCTTTCTTT. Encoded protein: CASSHTRKRDTEAFF.

CDR3 DNA sequence: TGTGCCAGCAGAACAGGGGGCACAGATACGCAGTATTTT. Translating it yields CASRTGGTDTQYF. The rearrangement joins TRBV2 to TRBJ2-3; 7 bases map to TRBD1. Germline CDR1 and CDR2: SNHLY and FYNNEI. Trimming cost V 6 bases and J 1 base; bases outside gene matches: 1. This CDR3 contains 13 residues.

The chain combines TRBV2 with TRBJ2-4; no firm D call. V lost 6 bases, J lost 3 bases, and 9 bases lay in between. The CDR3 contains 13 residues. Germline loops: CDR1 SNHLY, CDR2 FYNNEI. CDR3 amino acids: CASRGDNKNIQYF. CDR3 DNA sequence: TGTGCCAGCAGGGGCGACAACAAAAACATTCAGTACTTC. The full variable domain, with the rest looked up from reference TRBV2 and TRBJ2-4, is EPEVTQTPSHQVTQMGQEVILRCVPISNHLYFYWYRQILGQKVEFLVSFYNNEISEKSEIFDDQFSVERPDGSNFTLKIRSTKLEDSAMYFCASRGDNKNIQYFGAGTRLSVL.

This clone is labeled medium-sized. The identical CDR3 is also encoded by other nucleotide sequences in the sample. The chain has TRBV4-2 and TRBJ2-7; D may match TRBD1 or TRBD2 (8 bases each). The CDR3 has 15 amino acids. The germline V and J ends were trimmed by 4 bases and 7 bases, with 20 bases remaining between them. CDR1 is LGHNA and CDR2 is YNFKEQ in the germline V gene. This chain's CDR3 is CASSPAGGGGGEQYF. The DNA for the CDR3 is TGTGCCAGCAGCCCCGCAGGGGGCGGCGGGGGGGAGCAGTACTTC.

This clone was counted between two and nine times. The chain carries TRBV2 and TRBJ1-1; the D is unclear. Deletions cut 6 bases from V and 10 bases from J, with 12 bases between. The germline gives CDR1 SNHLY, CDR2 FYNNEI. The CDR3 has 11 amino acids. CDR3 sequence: CASSAGVVAFF. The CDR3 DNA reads TGTGCCAGCAGCGCGGGAGTGGTAGCTTTCTTT.

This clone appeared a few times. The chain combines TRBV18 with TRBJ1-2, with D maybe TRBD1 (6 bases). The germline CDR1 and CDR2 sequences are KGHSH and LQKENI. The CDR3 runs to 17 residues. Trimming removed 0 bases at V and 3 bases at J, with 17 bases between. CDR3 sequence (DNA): TGTGCCAGCTCACCACCGGGGGTCCAGGGGAGCTACTATGGCTACACCTTC. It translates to CASSPPGVQGSYYGYTF.

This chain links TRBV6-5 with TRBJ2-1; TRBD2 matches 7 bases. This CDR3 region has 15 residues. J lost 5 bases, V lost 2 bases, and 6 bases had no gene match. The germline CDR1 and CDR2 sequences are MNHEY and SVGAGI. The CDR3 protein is CASSYSGIVHNEQFF. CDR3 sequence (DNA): TGTGCCAGCAGTTACAGCGGGATAGTCCACAATGAGCAGTTCTTC.

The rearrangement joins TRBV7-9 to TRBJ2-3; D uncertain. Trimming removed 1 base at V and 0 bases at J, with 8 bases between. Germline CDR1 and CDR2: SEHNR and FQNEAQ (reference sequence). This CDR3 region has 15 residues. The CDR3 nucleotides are TGTGCCAGCAGCTTAGTTACACAAAGCACAGATACGCAGTATTTT. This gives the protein CASSLVTQSTDTQYF.

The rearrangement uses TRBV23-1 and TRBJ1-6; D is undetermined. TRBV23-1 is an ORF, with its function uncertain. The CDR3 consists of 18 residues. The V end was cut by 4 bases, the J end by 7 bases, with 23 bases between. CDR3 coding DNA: TGCGCCAGCAGTCGCCGCCCTCGGAGGGCGGGTTGGAATTCACCCCTCCACTTT. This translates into CASSRRPRRAGWNSPLHF.

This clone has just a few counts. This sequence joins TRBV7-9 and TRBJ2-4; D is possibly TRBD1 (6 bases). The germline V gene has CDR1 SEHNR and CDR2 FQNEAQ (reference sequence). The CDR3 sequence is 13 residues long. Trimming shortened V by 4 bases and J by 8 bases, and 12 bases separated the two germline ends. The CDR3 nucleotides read TGTGCCAGCAGCTCTCGACAGGCGGACATTCAGTACTTC. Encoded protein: CASSSRQADIQYF. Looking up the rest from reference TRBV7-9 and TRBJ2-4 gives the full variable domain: DTGVSQNPRHKITKRGQNVTFRCDPISEHNRLYWYRQTLGQGPEFLTYFQNEAQLEKSRLLSDRFSAERPKGSFSTLEIQRTEQGDSAMYLCASSSRQADIQYFGAGTRLSVL.

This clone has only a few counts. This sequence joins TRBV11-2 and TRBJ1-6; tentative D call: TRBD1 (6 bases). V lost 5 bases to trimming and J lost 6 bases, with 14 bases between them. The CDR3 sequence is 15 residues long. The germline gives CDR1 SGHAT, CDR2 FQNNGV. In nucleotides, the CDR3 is TGTGCCAGCAGCCTCAGGGGATCCGGTAATTCACCCCTCCACTTT. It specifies CASSLRGSGNSPLHF. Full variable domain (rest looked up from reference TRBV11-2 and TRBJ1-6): EAGVAQSPRYKIIEKRQSVAFWCNPISGHATLYWYQQILGQGPKLLIQFQNNGVVDDSQLPKDRFSAERLKGVDSTLKIQPAKLEDSAVYLCASSLRGSGNSPLHFGNGTRLTVT.

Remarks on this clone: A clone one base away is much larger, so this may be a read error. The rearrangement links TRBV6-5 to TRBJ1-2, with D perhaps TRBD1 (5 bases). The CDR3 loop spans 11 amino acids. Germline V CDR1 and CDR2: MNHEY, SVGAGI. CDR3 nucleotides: TGTGCCGGCAGACGGGACCATGGCTACACCTTC. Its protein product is CAGRRDHGYTF.

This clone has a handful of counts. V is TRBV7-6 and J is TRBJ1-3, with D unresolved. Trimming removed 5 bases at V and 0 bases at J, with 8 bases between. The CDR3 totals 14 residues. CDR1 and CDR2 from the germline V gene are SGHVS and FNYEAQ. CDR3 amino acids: CASSQDYSGNTIYF. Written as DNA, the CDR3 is TGTGCCAGCAGCCAAGATTACTCTGGAAACACCATATATTTT.

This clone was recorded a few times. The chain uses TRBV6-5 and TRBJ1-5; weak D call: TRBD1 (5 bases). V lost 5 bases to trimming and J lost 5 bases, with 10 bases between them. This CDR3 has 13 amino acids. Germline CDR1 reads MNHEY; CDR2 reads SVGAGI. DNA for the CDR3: TGTGCCAGCAGTGAAGAAGGGGATCAGCCCCAGCATTTT. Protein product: CASSEEGDQPQHF.

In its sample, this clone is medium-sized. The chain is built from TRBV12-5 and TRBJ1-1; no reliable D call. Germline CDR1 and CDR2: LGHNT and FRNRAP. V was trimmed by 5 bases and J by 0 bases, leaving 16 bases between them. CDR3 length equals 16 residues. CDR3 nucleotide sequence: TGTGCTAGTGGTCCGGGTGGCAGTTTCATGAACACTGAAGCTTTCTTT. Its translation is CASGPGGSFMNTEAFF. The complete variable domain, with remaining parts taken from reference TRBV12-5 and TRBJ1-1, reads DARVTQTPRHKVTEMGQEVTMRCQPILGHNTVFWYRQTMMQGLELLAYFRNRAPLDDSGMPKDRFSAEMPDATLATLKIQPSEPRDSAVYFCASGPGGSFMNTEAFFGQGTRLTVV.

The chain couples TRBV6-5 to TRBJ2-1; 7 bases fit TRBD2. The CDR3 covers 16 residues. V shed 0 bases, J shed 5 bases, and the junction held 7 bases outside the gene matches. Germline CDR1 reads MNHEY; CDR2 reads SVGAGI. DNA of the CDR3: TGTGCCAGCAGTTACTCGATCTTTGCGGGAGACAATGAGCAGTTCTTC. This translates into CASSYSIFAGDNEQFF.

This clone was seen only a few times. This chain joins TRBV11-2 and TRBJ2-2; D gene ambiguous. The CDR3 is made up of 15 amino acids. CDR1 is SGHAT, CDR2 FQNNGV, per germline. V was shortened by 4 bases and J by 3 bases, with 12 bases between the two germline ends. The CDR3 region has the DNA TGTGCCAGCAGCTGGCCGGCTCGGGACACCGGGGAGCTGTTTTTT. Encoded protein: CASSWPARDTGELFF.

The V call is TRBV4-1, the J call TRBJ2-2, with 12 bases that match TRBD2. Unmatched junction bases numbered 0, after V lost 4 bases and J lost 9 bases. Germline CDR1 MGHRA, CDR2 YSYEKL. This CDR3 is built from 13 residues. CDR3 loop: CASSRTSGRELFF. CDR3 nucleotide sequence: TGCGCCAGCAGCCGGACTAGCGGGAGGGAGCTGTTTTTT.

Here the CDR3 reads CSAPYADTQYF. The CDR3 DNA reads TGCAGTGCCCCCTACGCAGATACGCAGTATTTT. The chain links TRBV20-1 to TRBJ2-3; D gene ambiguous. The germline V and J ends were trimmed by 6 bases and 4 bases, with 8 bases remaining between them. The CDR3 covers 11 residues. CDR1 and CDR2 from the germline V gene are DFQATT and SNEGSKA (reference sequence).

The CDR3 protein is CASSVGTGNRETQYF. The CDR3 nucleotides are TGTGCCAGCAGCGTAGGGACAGGCAATAGGGAGACCCAGTACTTC. The chain joins TRBV9 to TRBJ2-5, with TRBD1 matching 7 bases. Germline V CDR1 and CDR2: SGDLS, YYNGEE. The length of the CDR3 is 15 residues. The J segment lost 5 bases and the V segment lost 0 bases, leaving 7 bases of the junction unmatched.

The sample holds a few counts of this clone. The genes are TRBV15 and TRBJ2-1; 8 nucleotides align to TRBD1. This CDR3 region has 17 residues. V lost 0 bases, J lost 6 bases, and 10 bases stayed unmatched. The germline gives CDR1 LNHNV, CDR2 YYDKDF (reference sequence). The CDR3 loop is CATSRDLWQGASNEQFF. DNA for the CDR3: TGTGCCACCAGCAGAGATTTGTGGCAGGGGGCTAGCAATGAGCAGTTCTTC.

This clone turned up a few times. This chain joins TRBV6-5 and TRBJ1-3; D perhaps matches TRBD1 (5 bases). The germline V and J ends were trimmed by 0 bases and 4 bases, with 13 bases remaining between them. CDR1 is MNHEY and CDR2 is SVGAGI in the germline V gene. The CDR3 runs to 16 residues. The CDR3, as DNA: TGTGCCAGCAGTTACTCACACAGGTCAAGAGGAAACACCATATATTTT. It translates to CASSYSHRSRGNTIYF.